Following are 15 T cell receptor beta chains from one sample sequenced in a study of T cell responses to AZD1222 COVID-19 vaccine. Data came from immunoSEQ multiplex PCR; TCRdb stores just in-frame clones and leaves some out. The table shows tens of thousands of clones, with about nine tenths occurring only once. This specimen was peripheral blood, taken on day 0 of AZD1222 vaccination. The receptors derive from an adult in good health.

The rearrangement links TRBV5-1 to TRBJ2-1; D unclear. V was clipped by 0 bases and J by 9 bases, with 13 bases between them. This CDR3 is built from 14 residues. From germline, CDR1 is SGHRS and CDR2 YFSETQ. The CDR3 DNA sequence: TGCGCCAGCAGCTTGGAGATCGAAAACGCTGAGCAGTTCTTC. This encodes CASSLEIENAEQFF. The whole variable domain, remainder taken from reference TRBV5-1 and TRBJ2-1, is KAGVTQTPRYLIKTRGQQVTLSCSPISGHRSVSWYQQTPGQGLQFLFEYFSETQRNKGNFPGRFSGRQFSNSRSEMNVSTLELGDSALYLCASSLEIENAEQFFGPGTRLTVL.

The V gene is TRBV5-4, the J gene TRBJ2-2; 8 nucleotides line up with TRBD2. The CDR3 has 17 residues. Germline assignment: CDR1 SGHNT and CDR2 YYREEE (reference sequence). V trimming: 0 bases; J trimming: 4 bases; junction bases outside the gene matches: 8. CDR3 nucleotides: TGTGCCAGCAGCTTGGGGGGTAGCGGGGCGGGCACCGGGGAGCTGTTTTTT. This codes for CASSLGGSGAGTGELFF.

CDR3 nucleotides: TGTGCCAGCAGCCCCAGTTGGGTTAACGCGAACACCGGGGAGCTGTTTTTT. Protein sequence: CASSPSWVNANTGELFF. The rearrangement uses TRBV7-2 and TRBJ2-2; no firm D call. Germline V gene lookup returns CDR1 SGHTA and CDR2 FQGNSA. This CDR3 is 17 amino acids long. V dropped 5 bases and J dropped 0 bases, with 16 bases sitting between them.

This chain links TRBV16 with TRBJ1-2; no clear D. Trimming cost V 2 bases and J 8 bases, with 9 bases left between them. CDR1 KGHSY and CDR2 FQNENV come from the germline V gene. The CDR3 has 12 amino acids. The CDR3 DNA is TGTGCCAGCAGCCAACAGCCCTTGGGCTACACCTTC. Translating gives CASSQQPLGYTF.

The chain links TRBV24-1 to TRBJ2-1; 7 bases map to TRBD1. The CDR3 loop spans 17 amino acids. Germline V gene lookup returns CDR1 KGHDR and CDR2 SFDVKD. V was clipped by 3 bases and J by 0 bases; unmatched bases: 7. CDR3 coding DNA: TGTGCCACCAGTGATGTGGACAGGACCATCTCCTACAATGAGCAGTTCTTC. The encoded protein is CATSDVDRTISYNEQFF.

V and J are TRBV6-5 and TRBJ1-2; 9 bases match TRBD1. Germline V gene data show CDR1 as MNHEY and CDR2 as SVGAGI. The CDR3 consists of 15 residues. V lost 4 bases, J lost 3 bases, and 6 bases stayed unmatched. The CDR3 is CASSSGTGLHYGYTF. The DNA for the CDR3 is TGTGCCAGCAGTTCCGGGACAGGGCTACACTATGGCTACACCTTC.

The chain couples TRBV7-2 to TRBJ1-1; 10 bases are shared with TRBD1. The CDR3 extends over 14 amino acids. In germline, CDR1 is SGHTA, CDR2 FQGNSA. Trimming removed 5 bases from V and 5 bases from J; junction bases left unmatched: 5. In DNA form, the CDR3 reads TGTGCCAGCAGCATCGACAGGGGGCGGACTGAAGCTTTCTTT. The encoded protein is CASSIDRGRTEAFF.

The CDR3 DNA reads as TGTGCCAGCAGCGATACAGGGGCCGATCCTTATGGCTACACCTTC. It codes for CASSDTGADPYGYTF. V and J are TRBV9 and TRBJ1-2; the match to TRBD1 covers 7 bases. CDR1 and CDR2 from the germline V gene are SGDLS and YYNGEE. V trimming: 3 bases; J trimming: 5 bases; junction bases outside the gene matches: 10. The CDR3 runs to 15 residues.

The V and J genes are TRBV6-5 and TRBJ2-3, with TRBD1 matching over 7 bases. Trimming at V came to 4 bases and at J to 7 bases, leaving 5 bases not matched to a gene. CDR1 and CDR2 from the germline V gene are MNHEY and SVGAGI. The CDR3 is 13 amino acids. This CDR3 reads CASSFTGANTQYF. Here the CDR3 DNA reads TGTGCCAGCAGTTTCACAGGGGCGAATACGCAGTATTTT.

The rearrangement uses TRBV11-2 and TRBJ2-7; 10 bases map to TRBD1. CDR3 length equals 15 residues. The germline CDR1 and CDR2 sequences are SGHAT and FQNNGV. V gave up 1 base and J gave up 3 bases; unmatched junction bases: 3. The CDR3, as DNA: TGTGCCAGCAGCTTAGGGACAGGGGGGATCTACGAGCAGTACTTC. Protein sequence: CASSLGTGGIYEQYF.

The chain carries TRBV6-5 and TRBJ1-1; 9 nucleotides match TRBD1. This CDR3 is built from 13 residues. The germline V gene has CDR1 MNHEY and CDR2 SVGAGI. Germline trimming cut 5 bases from V and 10 bases from J; bases unmatched to any gene: 8. CDR3 loop: CASSRRPGQGAFF. DNA for the CDR3: TGTGCCAGCAGTCGGAGACCGGGACAGGGAGCTTTCTTT.

This clone appeared a single time. V gene TRBV5-1 combines with J gene TRBJ2-5; D unclear. The CDR3 has 12 amino acids. V was shortened by 2 bases and J by 4 bases, with 6 bases between the two germline ends. Germline V gene lookup returns CDR1 SGHRS and CDR2 YFSETQ. The CDR3 sequence: CASSFSGETQYF. In DNA, the CDR3 is TGCGCCAGCAGCTTCTCGGGAGAGACCCAGTACTTC.

The V and J genes are TRBV19 and TRBJ2-2; TRBD1 agrees at 8 bases. The length of the CDR3 is 14 residues. From germline, CDR1 is LNHDA and CDR2 SQIVND (reference sequence). With V trimmed by 9 bases and J by 1 base, 4 bases remained unmatched. The CDR3 nucleotides are TGTGCCAGCTGGACAGGGCGGAACACCGGGGAGCTGTTTTTT. Translation gives CASWTGRNTGELFF.

V usage is TRBV14 and J usage is TRBJ1-1; D unclear. CDR1 is SGHDN, CDR2 FVKESK, per germline. The CDR3 totals 14 residues. Trimming cost V 0 bases and J 10 bases, with 15 bases left between them. The CDR3 spells CASSQESRGWGAFF. CDR3 bases: TGTGCCAGCAGCCAAGAAAGTCGAGGGTGGGGAGCTTTCTTT. Full variable domain (rest looked up from reference TRBV14 and TRBJ1-1): EAGVTQFPSHSVIEKGQTVTLRCDPISGHDNLYWYRRVMGKEIKFLLHFVKESKQDESGMPNNRFLAERTGGTYSTLKVQPAELEDSGVYFCASSQESRGWGAFFGQGTRLTVV.

The CDR3 is CASSQPGHGEKLFF. The CDR3 region has the DNA TGCGCCAGCAGCCAACCGGGACACGGTGAAAAACTGTTTTTT. The chain carries TRBV4-3 and TRBJ1-4; tentative D call: TRBD1 (6 bases). This CDR3 has 14 residues. Trimming stripped 2 bases from V and 7 bases from J, with 11 bases between. Germline V CDR1 and CDR2: LGHNA, YSLEER.